The sequence of this T cell receptor (beta chain) was determined in a study of T-cell memory formation after mild COVID-19. General study results and limits: Clones that got smaller from day 15 to 85 had even CD4/CD8, while clones growing later tipped toward CD4+.

A remark on this clonotype: Its antigen is unidentified.

TCRdb re-derived calls from the 5' RACE reads in MiXCR, one entry per CDR3 protein. The sample has approximately 100,000 distinct CDR3 sequences, roughly 25% seen once. Germline CDR1 reads MGHDK; CDR2 reads SYGVNS. The V gene end was trimmed by 4 bases and the J gene end by 4 bases; junction bases not matched to a gene: 4. This CDR3 region has 14 residues. This chain uses TRBV25-1 with TRBJ1-5, with 7 bases identical to TRBD1. Source material: PBMCs or a T cell subset sorted from them (not recorded which). The TCR was taken from a man younger than 35 who had mild COVID-19 (a few samples of this study predate the infection). Cell type and time point are not known. CDR3 DNA: TGTGCCAGCAGTGCGGGACAGTGGAATCAGCCCCAGCATTTT. This encodes CASSAGQWNQPQHF.